These T cell receptor beta chains were read from a single sample in a study of vaccination effects on CD4 cells after COVID-19. Their recognized antigens are unknown. The method was immunoSEQ multiplex PCR; TCRdb's version includes in-frame clones alone and lacks a portion of them. The table records around 68,000 clones, about 80% of them present only once. Sequencing used CD4+ T cells from PBMCs cultured with SARS-CoV-2 spike peptides, obtained before COVID-19 vaccination. The receptors were gathered from a human donor who received a COVID-19 vaccine. CDR3s include the opening cysteine and the closing phenylalanine or tryptophan.

len | v_gene | CDR3aa
11 | TRBV24-1 | CATSDSGEAFF
14 | TRBV6-4 | CASSPAGGAGEQFF
12 | TRBV28 | CASSLGGYGYTF
14 | TRBV7-3 | CASSLVPGTDTQYF
15 | TRBV6-1 | CASSEGGEGTGELFF
15 | TRBV19 | CASSITQSSTGELFF
15 | TRBV28 | CASSREQGNTDTQYF
15 | TRBV19 | CASRLTSGSMFEQFF
15 | TRBV28 | CAPRFRGASEETQYF
18 | TRBV15 | CATILTLSSGSYQETQYF
14 | TRBV19 | CASSIGGLNTEAFF
13 | TRBV6-5 | CASNGQSTDTQYF
13 | TRBV2 | CASFEARLETQYF
13 | TRBV6-4 | CASSVQVGQPQHF
15 | TRBV5-1 | CASRMTVSVNTEAFF
16 | TRBV7-3 | CASSDYSGGAGGELFF
13 | TRBV6-2/TRBV6-3 | CASSYTGNQPQHF
18 | TRBV29-1 | CSVEDPRHPGQGQETQYF
15 | TRBV3-1/TRBV3-2 | CASSQLGTGNYGYTF
13 | TRBV3-1/TRBV3-2 | CASSQGGNYGYTF
12 | TRBV6-6 | CASRRQGTRQFF
15 | TRBV6-2/TRBV6-3 | CASSRGTIRVGELFF
15 | TRBV19 | CASRERGLPYNEQFF
13 | TRBV19 | CASSEERNTEAFF
13 | TRBV6-5 | CASGTGGGYGYTF
15 | TRBV6-5 | CASSPDSPDGETQYF
12 | TRBV24-1 | CATAADTYGYTF